Included here is one T cell receptor beta chain sequence, with context. These data originate in a study of blood T cell repertoires in COVID-19. TCRdb's table, derived via immunoSEQ multiplex PCR, lists solely in-frame clones and lacks some. The sample consists of about 300,000 clones, approximately 89% of them appearing once. V lost 1 base and J lost 0, with 6 bases in between. The CDR3 covers 14 residues. CDR1 is MGHRA and CDR2 is YSYEKL in the germline V gene. During the 2 weeks before they entered the study, exposed participants had met someone with a PCR-confirmed or clinician-diagnosed COVID-19 case.

The source of this sequence is a woman in her fifties or sixties who had been exposed to COVID-19. The chain uses TRBV4-1 and TRBJ1-1; D is ambiguous. Sample: PBMCs or T cells enriched from blood (not recorded which). The CDR3 here is CASSQGALNTEAFF. In DNA, the CDR3 is TGCGCCAGCAGCCAAGGGGCACTGAACACTGAAGCTTTCTTT.